This T cell receptor beta chain was documented in a study of CXCR3-negative and CXCR3-positive naive CD8 T cells. Broader study findings: Naive subsets expressed similar surface CD5; TRB CDR3 features served to infer TCR strength. Memory CD8+ T cell repertoires were far less diverse than both naive subsets. TRB CDR3s were more hydrophobic in CXCR3-positive than in CXCR3-negative naive cells.

The CDR3 contains 18 residues. Germline loops: CDR1 LNHNV, CDR2 YYDKDF (reference sequence). In preparing the TRB cDNA libraries, 5' RACE with UMI labels was used. From the 5' RACE reads, TCRdb lists one entry per CDR3 protein and no DNA. The sample shows about 130,000 distinct CDR3 sequences, and about 0.44% sits with its ten largest clones. Worth noting for this clonotype: What it binds is not known.

This rearrangement joins TRBV15 to TRBJ2-3; TCRdb designates TRBD2, a call that cannot be tested without DNA. The source is a human donor in good health. Some clones in this sample may be carry-over from other donors' samples. Sequenced material: naive CXCR3- CD8+ T cells from blood. Specified subset: CD45RO-CCR7+CD27+CD95- naive CD8+ T cells lacking CXCR3 (TNR3-). CDR3 residues: CATSGGSEGYSSTDTQYF.